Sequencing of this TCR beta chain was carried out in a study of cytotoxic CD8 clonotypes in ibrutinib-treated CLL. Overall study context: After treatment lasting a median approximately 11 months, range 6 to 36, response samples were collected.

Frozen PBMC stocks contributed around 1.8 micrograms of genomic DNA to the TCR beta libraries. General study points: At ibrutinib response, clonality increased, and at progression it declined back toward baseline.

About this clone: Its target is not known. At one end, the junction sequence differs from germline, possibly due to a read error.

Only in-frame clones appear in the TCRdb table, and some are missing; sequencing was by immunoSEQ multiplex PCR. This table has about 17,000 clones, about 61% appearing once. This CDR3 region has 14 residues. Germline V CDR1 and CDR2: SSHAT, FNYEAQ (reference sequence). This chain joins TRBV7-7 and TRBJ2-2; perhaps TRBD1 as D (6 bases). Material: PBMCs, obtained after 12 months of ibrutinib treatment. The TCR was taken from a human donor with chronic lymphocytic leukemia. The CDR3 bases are TGTGCTAGCAGCTCGGACAGGAACACCGGGGAGCTGTTTTTT. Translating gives CASSSDRNTGELFF.